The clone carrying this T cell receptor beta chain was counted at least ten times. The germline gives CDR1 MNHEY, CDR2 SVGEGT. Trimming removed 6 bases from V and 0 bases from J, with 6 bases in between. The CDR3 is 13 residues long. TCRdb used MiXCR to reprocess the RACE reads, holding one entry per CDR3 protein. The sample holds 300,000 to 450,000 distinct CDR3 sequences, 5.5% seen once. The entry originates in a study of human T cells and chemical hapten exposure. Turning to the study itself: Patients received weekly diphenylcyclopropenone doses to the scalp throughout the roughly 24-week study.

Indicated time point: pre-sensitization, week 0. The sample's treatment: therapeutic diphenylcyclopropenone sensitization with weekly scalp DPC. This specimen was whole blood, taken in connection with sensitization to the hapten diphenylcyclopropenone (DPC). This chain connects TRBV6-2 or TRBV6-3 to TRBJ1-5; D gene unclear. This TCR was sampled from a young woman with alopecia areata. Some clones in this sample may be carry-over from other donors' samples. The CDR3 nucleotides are TGTGCCAGCAGGGTGGATAGCAATCAGCCCCAGCATTTT. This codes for CASRVDSNQPQHF.